This T cell receptor beta chain was obtained from a study of CD8 T cells in ankylosing spondylitis. Study findings and constraints: About 8 highly homologous variants made up a TCR beta motif, and this motif appeared characteristic of ankylosing spondylitis blood.

One entry per CDR3 protein, called by TCRdb with MiXCR from the 5' RACE reads. The table includes about 540,000 distinct CDR3 sequences, roughly 13% detected once. This clonotype was seen repeatedly, ten times or more. Its antigen remains unidentified. The CDR3 is 14 amino acids. The V and J ends lost 3 bases and 7 bases respectively, with 12 bases between them. This clonotype was sampled from a male donor with ankylosing spondylitis. Source material: blood, either unsorted or a sorted T cell fraction (not recorded which). This rearrangement joins TRBV12-3 or TRBV12-4 to TRBJ1-4; possibly TRBD1 for D (5 bases). CDR3 in DNA: TGTGCCAGCAGTTTGGCCAGGGCGGGTGAAAAACTGTTTTTT. This gives the protein CASSLARAGEKLFF.